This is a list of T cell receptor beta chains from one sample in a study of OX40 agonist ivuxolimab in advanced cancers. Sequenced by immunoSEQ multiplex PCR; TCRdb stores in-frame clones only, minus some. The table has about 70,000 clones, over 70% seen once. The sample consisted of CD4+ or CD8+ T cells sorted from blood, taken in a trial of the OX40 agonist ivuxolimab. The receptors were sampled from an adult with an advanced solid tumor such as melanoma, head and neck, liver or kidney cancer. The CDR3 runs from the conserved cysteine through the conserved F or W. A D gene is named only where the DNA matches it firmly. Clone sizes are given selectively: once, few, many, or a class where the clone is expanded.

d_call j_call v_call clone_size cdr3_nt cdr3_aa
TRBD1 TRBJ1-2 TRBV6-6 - TGTGCCAGCAGTTTCCCGACAGGGACCCTCTATGGCTACACCTTC CASSFPTGTLYGYTF
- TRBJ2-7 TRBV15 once TGTGCCACCAGCAGGGAGGGGGGAGGATCTTTCTACGAGCAGTACTTC CATSREGGGSFYEQYF
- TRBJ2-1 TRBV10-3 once TGTGCCATCAGGACCGGGACCGAAGTTTTGGAGCAGTTCTTC CAIRTGTEVLEQFF
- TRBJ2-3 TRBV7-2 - TGTGCCAGCAGCTTTAGGGTAGCCACAGATACGCAGTATTTT CASSFRVATDTQYF
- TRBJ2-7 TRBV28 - TGTGCCAGCAGTCTAACAGGTCACGAGCAGTACTTC CASSLTGHEQYF
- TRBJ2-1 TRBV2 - TGTGCCAGCAGTGGAGGACGGCTCTACAATGAGCAGTTCTTC CASSGGRLYNEQFF
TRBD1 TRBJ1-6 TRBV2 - TGTGCCAGCAGCCGGGGACAGGCTTTGACCTATTCACCCCTCCACTTT CASSRGQALTYSPLHF
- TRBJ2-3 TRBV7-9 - TGTGCCAGCAGCTTTGGTTTGGGGGCGCAGGATACGCAGTATTTT CASSFGLGAQDTQYF
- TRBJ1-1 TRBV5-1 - TGCGCCAGCAGCACTACGTCGGGGTTCACTGAAGCTTTCTTT CASSTTSGFTEAFF
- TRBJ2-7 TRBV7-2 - TGTGCCAGCAGCCAACGCTACGAGCAGTACTTC CASSQRYEQYF
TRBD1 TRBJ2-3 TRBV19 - TGTGCCAGTATTCCCCGGACAGGGGCAGATACGCAGTATTTT CASIPRTGADTQYF
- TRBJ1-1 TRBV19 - TGTGCCAGTAGTTTTACACGGACCGCGGAGGGAGCTTTCTTT CASSFTRTAEGAFF
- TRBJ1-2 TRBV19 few TGTGCCAGTAGTAGCGAGATCTATGGCTACACCTTC CASSSEIYGYTF
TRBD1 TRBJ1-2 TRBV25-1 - TGTGCCAGCAGTATCCAGGGGGGCGGCTACACCTTC CASSIQGGGYTF
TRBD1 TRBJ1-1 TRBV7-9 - TGTGCCAGCAGCTACGTACAGGGGGCGCGAAGATCCCTGGCCACTGAAGCTTTCTTT CASSYVQGARRSLATEAFF
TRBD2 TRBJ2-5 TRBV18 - TGTGCCAGCTCTGCTACTAGCGGGGAGGAGACCCAGTACTTC CASSATSGEETQYF
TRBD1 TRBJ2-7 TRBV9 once TGTGCCAGCAGCGTATCGACAGGGGACGAGCAGTACTTC CASSVSTGDEQYF
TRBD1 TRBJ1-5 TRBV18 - TGTGCCAGCTCACCAAGGACAGGGGAAGAGCAGCCCCAGCATTTT CASSPRTGEEQPQHF
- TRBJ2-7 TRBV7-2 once TGTGCCAGCAGCTTAAAGTGGGGAGGGGGACAGGAGACCTACGAGCAGTACTTC CASSLKWGGGQETYEQYF
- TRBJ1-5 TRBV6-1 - TGTGCCAGCAGTGCGGATGAGGGAATTTATAGCAATCAGCCCCAGCATTTT CASSADEGIYSNQPQHF
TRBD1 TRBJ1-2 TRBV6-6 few TGTGCCAGCAGTTACCAGACAGGGCTGTATGGCTACACCTTC CASSYQTGLYGYTF
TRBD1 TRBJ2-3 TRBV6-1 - TGTGCCAGCAGTACGGGACAGGCGGTCACAGATACGCAGTATTTT CASSTGQAVTDTQYF
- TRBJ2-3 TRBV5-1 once TGCGCCAGCAGCTTGGAGGCGTTCACAGATACGCAGTATTTT CASSLEAFTDTQYF
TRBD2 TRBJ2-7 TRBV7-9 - TGTGCCAGCAGCTTAGCCGGGACTAGCGAGCTGATGTACTTC CASSLAGTSELMYF
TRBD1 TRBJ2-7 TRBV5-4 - TGTGCCAGCAGCGCGGACAGGGCCAGTCTCGAGCAGTACTTC CASSADRASLEQYF
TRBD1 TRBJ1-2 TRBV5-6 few TGTGCCAGCAGCTTAAGGACAGGGCTCTATGGCTACACCTTC CASSLRTGLYGYTF
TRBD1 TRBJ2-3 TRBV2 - TGTGCCAGCAGTGAGACAGGGCTAGATACGCAGTATTTT CASSETGLDTQYF
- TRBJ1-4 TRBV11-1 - TGTGCCAGCAGCTTGGCATGTGGGCAGGGGCGGGAAAAACTGTTTTTT CASSLACGQGREKLFF
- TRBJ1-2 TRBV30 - TGTGCCTGGACTAAACAGGGTTCCTATGGCTACACCTTC CAWTKQGSYGYTF
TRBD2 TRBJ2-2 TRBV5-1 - TGCGCCAGCAGCTCCCCTGCGGGGGACACCGGGGAGCTGTTTTTT CASSSPAGDTGELFF
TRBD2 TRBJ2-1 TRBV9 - TGTGCCAGCAGCCCGTCTACTAGCGGGAATGGGAATGAGCAGTTCTTC CASSPSTSGNGNEQFF
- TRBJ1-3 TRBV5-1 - TGCGCCAGCAGCTTAGCGGCCGGCTCTGGAAACACCATATATTTT CASSLAAGSGNTIYF
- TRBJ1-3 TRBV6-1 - TGTGCCAGCAGGGACTTACTCCCTGGAAACACCATATATTTT CASRDLLPGNTIYF
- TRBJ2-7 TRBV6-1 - TGTGCCAGCAGTGAATTTGAGCGAACCTACTACGAGCAGTACTTC CASSEFERTYYEQYF
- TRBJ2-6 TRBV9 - TGTGCCAGCAGCGGAGGGGGGAGCTCTGGGGCCAACGTCCTGACTTTC CASSGGGSSGANVLTF
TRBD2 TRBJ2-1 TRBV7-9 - TGTGCCAGCAGCCCCCGGGGACTAGCGGGATACAATGAGCAGTTCTTC CASSPRGLAGYNEQFF
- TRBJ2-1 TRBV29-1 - TGCAGCGTTCGAAACGGGGTGGAGCAGTTCTTC CSVRNGVEQFF
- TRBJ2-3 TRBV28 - TGTGCCAGCAGTTTTTCTGATACGCAGTATTTT CASSFSDTQYF
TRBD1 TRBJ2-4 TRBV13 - TGTGCCAGCAGCTCGACCGGACAGGGGGCGACCAAAAACATTCAGTACTTC CASSSTGQGATKNIQYF
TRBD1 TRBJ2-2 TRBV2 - TGTGCCAGCCGGGACAGGGCTATGACCGGGGAGCTGTTTTTT CASRDRAMTGELFF
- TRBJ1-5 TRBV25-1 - TGTGCCAGCAGTGAATCGGGTGGCAATCAGCCCCAGCATTTT CASSESGGNQPQHF
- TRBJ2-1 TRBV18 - TGTGCCAGCTCACCAGGGCTCGACTTTTACAATGAGCAGTTCTTC CASSPGLDFYNEQFF
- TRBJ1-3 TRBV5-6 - TGTGCCAGCAGCTGGCGAAGGATGGCGGCTCCTGGAAACACCATATATTTT CASSWRRMAAPGNTIYF
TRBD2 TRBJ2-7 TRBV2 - TGTGCCAGCAGTGAAGCGACTAGCGGGAGCTACGAGCAGTACTTC CASSEATSGSYEQYF
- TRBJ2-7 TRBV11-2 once TGTGCCAGCAGAGGGCCCCACGAGCAGTACTTC CASRGPHEQYF
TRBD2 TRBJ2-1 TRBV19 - TGTGCCAGTAAAAGCCTTAGCGGGAGCTCCTACAATGAGCAGTTCTTC CASKSLSGSSYNEQFF
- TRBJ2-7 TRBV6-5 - TGTGCCAGCAGTTCAGGGCGGACGGGGGTCATGAGGGAGCAGTACTTC CASSSGRTGVMREQYF
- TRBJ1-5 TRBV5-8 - TGTGCCAGCAGTTCGACCGGGACGGCCGTCCGGGGGCATTTT CASSSTGTAVRGHF
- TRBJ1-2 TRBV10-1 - TGCGCCAGCAGTGAGGACTATGGCTACACCTTC CASSEDYGYTF
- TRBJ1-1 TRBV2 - TGTGCCAGCTGGTTGAACACTGAAGCTTTCTTT CASWLNTEAFF
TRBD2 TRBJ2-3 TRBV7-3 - TGTGCCAGCAGCTTAAACCCCCCCGCGGGGGGGATCACAGATACGCAGTATTTT CASSLNPPAGGITDTQYF
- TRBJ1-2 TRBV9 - TGTGCCAGCAGCGTAGATGGCACCGCCTATGGCTACACCTTC CASSVDGTAYGYTF
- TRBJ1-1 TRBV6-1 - TGTGCCAGCACCCCGCAGGGGACTAACACTGAAGCTTTCTTT CASTPQGTNTEAFF
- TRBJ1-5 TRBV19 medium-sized TGTGCCAGTAGTGGGGCAGGGAATCAGCCCCAGCATTTT CASSGAGNQPQHF
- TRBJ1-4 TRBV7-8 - TGTGCCAGCCGCCGACAGGTGGATGAAAAACTGTTTTTT CASRRQVDEKLFF
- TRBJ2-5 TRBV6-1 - TGTGCCAGCAGCCTGGTCAGTCAAGAGACCCAGTACTTC CASSLVSQETQYF
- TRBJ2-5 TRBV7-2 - TGTGCCAGCAGGACACACCAAGAGACCCAGTACTTC CASRTHQETQYF
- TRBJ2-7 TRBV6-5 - TGTGCCAGCAGTTACTCAAGACCCCCAGGGTACGAGCAGTACTTC CASSYSRPPGYEQYF
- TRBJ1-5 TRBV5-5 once TGTGCCAGCAGCCTCGGGGACGTAGTTCAGCCCCAGCATTTT CASSLGDVVQPQHF